The T cell receptor beta chain described here comes from a study of T cells in narcolepsy. Study in general: Healthy controls were enrolled alongside patients with narcolepsy type 1 or type 2. Whole-study findings and limits: Some memory CD4+ repertoires had no autoreactive clone sequences. Blood of same and different patients, but not healthy controls, reportedly held recurring autoreactive clonotypes. HCRT-specific and TRIB2-specific autoreactive clonotypes appeared among same-patient CSF and blood CD4+ clonotypes.

Profiled with immunoSEQ multiplex PCR; TCRdb holds only in-frame clones, not every one. The table shows more than 20,000 clones, with about 82% occurring only once. As to this clone: Its specificity is unknown.

V shed 0 bases and J 8 bases; nucleotides not matched to a gene: 5. Looked up from germline, CDR1 is SGHRS and CDR2 is YFSETQ. CDR3 length equals 14 residues. The chain employs TRBV5-1 and TRBJ1-1, with 9 bases identical to TRBD1. The sequenced sample was memory (CD45RA-) CD4+ T cells from blood. This receptor was taken from a human donor in good health. This chain's CDR3 is CASSLGGQGIEAFF. As DNA, the CDR3 is TGCGCCAGCAGCTTGGGGGGACAGGGAATAGAAGCTTTCTTT. The variable domain in full, completed from reference TRBV5-1 and TRBJ1-1, reads KAGVTQTPRYLIKTRGQQVTLSCSPISGHRSVSWYQQTPGQGLQFLFEYFSETQRNKGNFPGRFSGRQFSNSRSEMNVSTLELGDSALYLCASSLGGQGIEAFFGQGTRLTVV.